Detailed here is one T cell receptor beta chain. The data derive from a study of blood T cell repertoires in COVID-19. The CDR3 length is 14 residues. CDR1 LNHDA and CDR2 SQIVND come from the germline V gene (reference sequence). Trimming left V 4 bases short and J 0 bases short, with 9 bases between. Only in-frame clones appear in the TCRdb table, and some are missing; sequencing was by immunoSEQ multiplex PCR. The repertoire has under 200,000 clones, 70% to 90% of them found once; the top ten carry 8.3%. The chain joins TRBV19 to TRBJ1-1; no clear D. The sequence derives from a woman in her sixties or seventies with COVID-19, enrolled during active disease. Material for sequencing was peripheral blood. CDR3 amino acids: CASSSPGLNTEAFF. CDR3 nucleotide sequence: TGTGCCAGTAGTAGCCCGGGATTGAACACTGAAGCTTTCTTT.